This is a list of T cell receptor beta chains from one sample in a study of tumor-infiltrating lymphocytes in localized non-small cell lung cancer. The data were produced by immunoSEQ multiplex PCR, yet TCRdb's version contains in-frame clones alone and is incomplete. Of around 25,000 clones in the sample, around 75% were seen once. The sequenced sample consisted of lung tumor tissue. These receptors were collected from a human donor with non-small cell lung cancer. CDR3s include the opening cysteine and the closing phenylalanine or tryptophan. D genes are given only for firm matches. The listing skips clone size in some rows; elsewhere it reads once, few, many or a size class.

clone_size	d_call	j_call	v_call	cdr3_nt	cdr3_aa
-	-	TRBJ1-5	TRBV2	TGTGCCAGCAGTGATGACAGGAGCAATCAGCCCCAGCATTTT	CASSDDRSNQPQHF
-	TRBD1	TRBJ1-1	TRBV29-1	TGCAGCGCCCCCGGGACAGGGGGCGCTATTAGCACTGAAGCTTTCTTT	CSAPGTGGAISTEAFF
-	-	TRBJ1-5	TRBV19	TGTGCCAGTAGTATATGGGTGGTCGGCAGTCAGCCCCAGCATTTT	CASSIWVVGSQPQHF
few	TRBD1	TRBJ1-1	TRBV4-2	TGTGCCAGCAGCCAAACAGGGGGCACGATGAACACTGAAGCTTTCTTT	CASSQTGGTMNTEAFF
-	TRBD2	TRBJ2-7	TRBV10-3	TGTGCCTCTAATAGCGGGGGGCAACCGAGACAGTACTTC	CASNSGGQPRQYF
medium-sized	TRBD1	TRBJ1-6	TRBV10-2	TGCGCCAGCAGCCTACCGGGACAGGGAGATTCACCCCTCCACTTT	CASSLPGQGDSPLHF
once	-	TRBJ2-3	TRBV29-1	TGCAGCGTTGAGGGCGGAATCCGATTAAATACGCAGTATTTT	CSVEGGIRLNTQYF
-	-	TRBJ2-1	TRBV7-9	TGTGCCAGCAGCGCTTTAGCGGTAGGGAATGAGCAGTTCTTC	CASSALAVGNEQFF
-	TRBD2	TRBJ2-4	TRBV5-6	TGTGCCAGCAGCTTCTTATATACTCGGGGGGGACCAGCCAAAAACATTCAGTACTTC	CASSFLYTRGGPAKNIQYF
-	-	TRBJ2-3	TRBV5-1	TGCGCCAGCAGCTCCCTAAACTCAGATACGCAGTATTTT	CASSSLNSDTQYF
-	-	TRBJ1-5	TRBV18	TGTGCCAGCACAGAACAGGGTGTCGGCAATCAGCCCCAGCATTTT	CASTEQGVGNQPQHF
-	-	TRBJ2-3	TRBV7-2	TGTGCCAGCAGCCCGGGACCATTCACAGATACGCAGTATTTT	CASSPGPFTDTQYF
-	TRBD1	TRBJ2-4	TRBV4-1	TGCGCCAGCAGCCACGGACAGGGGGGTGCCAAAAACATTCAGTACTTC	CASSHGQGGAKNIQYF
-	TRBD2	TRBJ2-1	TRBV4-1	TGCGCCAGCAGCCTTCGACTAGCGGGGGGAATTTTAAGCTCCTACAATGAGCAGTTCTTC	CASSLRLAGGILSSYNEQFF
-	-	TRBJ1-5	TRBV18	TGTGCCAGCTCACCAAGGCCAGGGGCCCAGCCCCAGCATTTT	CASSPRPGAQPQHF
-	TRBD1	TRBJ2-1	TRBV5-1	TGCGCCAGCAGCCGGGGACAGGGGGCTGAGCAGTTCTTC	CASSRGQGAEQFF
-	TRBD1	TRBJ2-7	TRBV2	TGTGCCAGCAGCTACAGGGGCAACGAGCAGTACTTC	CASSYRGNEQYF
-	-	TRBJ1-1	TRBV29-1	TGCAGCGTTGACAGCCCTAGAGAGAACACTGAAGCTTTCTTT	CSVDSPRENTEAFF
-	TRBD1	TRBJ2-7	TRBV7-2	TGTGCCAGCAGCTTAAGAGACAGGGGCGAGCAGTACTTC	CASSLRDRGEQYF
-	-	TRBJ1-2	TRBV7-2	TGTGCCAGCAGCTTGACGAGTGCTGGCTACACCTTC	CASSLTSAGYTF
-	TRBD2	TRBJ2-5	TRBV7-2	TGTGCCAGCAGCTTAGGACTAGCGGGAGAATTGCTGTACTTC	CASSLGLAGELLYF
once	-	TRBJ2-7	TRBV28	TGTGCCAGCAGTTTATTCTCCTACGAGCAGTACTTC	CASSLFSYEQYF
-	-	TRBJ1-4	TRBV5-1	TGCGCCAGCAGCTCCGGATCTGGGGAAAAACTGTTTTTT	CASSSGSGEKLFF
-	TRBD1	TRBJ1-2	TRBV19	TGTGCCAGTAGTCGGACAGGTGGCTACACCTTC	CASSRTGGYTF
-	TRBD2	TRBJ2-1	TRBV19	TGTGCCAGTAGTGTTAAAGCGGGGGACAATGAGCAGTTCTTC	CASSVKAGDNEQFF
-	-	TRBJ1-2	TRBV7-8	TGTGCCAGCAGCTTAGTCCTTGCGTTGGCAGGCGGCGGTAACTATGGCTACACCTTC	CASSLVLALAGGGNYGYTF
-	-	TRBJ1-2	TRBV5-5	TGTGCCAGCAGCTTGGGGCAGAACTATGGCTACACCTTC	CASSLGQNYGYTF
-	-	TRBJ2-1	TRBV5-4	TGTGCCAGCAGCTCGGGAGACAGATACTACAATGAGCAGTTCTTC	CASSSGDRYYNEQFF
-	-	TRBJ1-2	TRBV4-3	TGCGCCAGCAGCCAGTATAGGCAGGCCTATGGCTACACCTTC	CASSQYRQAYGYTF
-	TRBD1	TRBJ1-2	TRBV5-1	TGCGCCAGCAGACCCCTCACACAGGGGTATGGCTACACCTTC	CASRPLTQGYGYTF
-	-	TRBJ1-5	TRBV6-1	TGTGCCAGCGCCCCGGGACTCCCTGAGCAGCCCCAGCATTTT	CASAPGLPEQPQHF
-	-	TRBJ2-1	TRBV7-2	TGTGCTAGCAGCTTCCGGACGGGGAGAAGCAATGAGCAGTTCTTC	CASSFRTGRSNEQFF
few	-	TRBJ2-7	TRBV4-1	TGCGCCAGCAGCCCTGGGGGGGGCCGGACCTACGAGCAGTACTTC	CASSPGGGRTYEQYF
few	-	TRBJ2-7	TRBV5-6	TGTGCCAGCAGCTTGCTGGTAAGTCCCGAGCAGTACTTC	CASSLLVSPEQYF
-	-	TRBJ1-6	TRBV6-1	TGTGCCAGCGTGGATCGCGACGATAATTCACCCCTCCACTTT	CASVDRDDNSPLHF
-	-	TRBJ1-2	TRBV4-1	TGCGCCAGCAGCCAGATCTCGGGATTAGGGGGGGCGCGAAATGGCTACACCTTC	CASSQISGLGGARNGYTF
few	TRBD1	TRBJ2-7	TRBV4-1	TGCGCCAGCAGCCAACATGACCCTCAGGACAGGGTCGACGAGCAGTACTTC	CASSQHDPQDRVDEQYF
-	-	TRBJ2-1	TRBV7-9	TGTGCCAGCAGCTTATCGGGGGTAGGGGCCGGGGTGCAGTTCTTC	CASSLSGVGAGVQFF
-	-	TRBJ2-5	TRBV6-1	TGTGCCAGCGGTGGGGGGGCTACTGAGACCCAGTACTTC	CASGGGATETQYF
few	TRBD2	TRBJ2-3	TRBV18	TGTGCCAGCTCATCAACCCTAGCGGGGGCCGCAGATACGCAGTATTTT	CASSSTLAGAADTQYF
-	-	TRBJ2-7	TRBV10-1	TGCGCCAGCAGCTGGACAGAAGCTCCCTACGAGCAGTACTTC	CASSWTEAPYEQYF
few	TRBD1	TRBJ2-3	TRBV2	TGTGCCAGCAGTGACGACAGGGTATCTAGCACAGATACGCAGTATTTT	CASSDDRVSSTDTQYF
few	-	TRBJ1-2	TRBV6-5	TGTGCCAGCAGCCCGGGACGGACTTATGGCTACACCTTC	CASSPGRTYGYTF
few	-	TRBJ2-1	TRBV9	TGTGCCAGCAGCGTCATTGTAGGTGAGCAGTTCTTC	CASSVIVGEQFF
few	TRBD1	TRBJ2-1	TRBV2	TGTGCCAGCAGCAAGACAGGGTGGAATGAGCAGTTCTTC	CASSKTGWNEQFF
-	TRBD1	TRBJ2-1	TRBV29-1	TGCAGCGTTGCCAGCCAGGGGGCCAATGAGCAGTTCTTC	CSVASQGANEQFF
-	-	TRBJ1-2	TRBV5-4	TGTGCCAGCAGCCGGGGGGAGGGATTCAATGGCTACACCTTC	CASSRGEGFNGYTF
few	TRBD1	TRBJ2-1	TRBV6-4	TGTGCCAGCAGTGAACGCCAGGGGGCTGGGGGCAATGAGCAGTTCTTC	CASSERQGAGGNEQFF
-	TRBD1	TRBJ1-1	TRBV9	TGTGCCAGCAGCGCCCGGGACAGGGGATCTTACACTGAAGCTTTCTTT	CASSARDRGSYTEAFF
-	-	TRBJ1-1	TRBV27	TGTGCCAGCAGTTCCCCTACGGGGGTTGCTTTCTTT	CASSSPTGVAFF